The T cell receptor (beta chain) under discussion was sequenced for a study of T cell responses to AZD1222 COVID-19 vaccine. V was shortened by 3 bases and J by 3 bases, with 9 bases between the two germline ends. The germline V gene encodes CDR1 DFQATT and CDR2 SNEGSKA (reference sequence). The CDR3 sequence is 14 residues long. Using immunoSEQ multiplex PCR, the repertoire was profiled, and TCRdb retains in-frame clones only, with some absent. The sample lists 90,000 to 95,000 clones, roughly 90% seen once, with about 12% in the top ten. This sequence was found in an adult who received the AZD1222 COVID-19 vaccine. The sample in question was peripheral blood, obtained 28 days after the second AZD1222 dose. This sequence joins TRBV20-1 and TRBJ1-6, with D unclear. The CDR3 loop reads CSASRELYNSPLHF. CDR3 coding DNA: TGCAGTGCTAGTAGGGAGCTCTATAATTCACCCCTCCACTTT.